This T cell receptor beta chain was recovered during a study of shared clonotypes between healthy human individuals. The V end was cut by 3 bases, the J end by 0 bases, with 6 bases between. Germline V gene sequence: CDR1 MNHEY, CDR2 SMNVEV (reference sequence). The CDR3 runs 13 residues. Only in-frame clones appear in the TCRdb table, and some are missing; sequencing was by immunoSEQ multiplex PCR. Among roughly 2 million clones listed, approximately 95% were seen once. Naive CD8 populations comprised CD45RO-negative cells positively selected for CCR7, excluding terminally differentiated effector memory CD45RA+ cells. With regard to this clone: No antigen is known for it. This CDR3 is also generated by other DNA sequences in the sample.

Findings and caveats of the study: Sharing of clonotypes among donors was expected to vary with sequencing depth.

V usage is TRBV27 and J usage is TRBJ2-7, with D possibly called TRBD1 or TRBD2 (5 bases each). Sequencing was done on a sample of naive CD8+ T cells sorted from blood. The TCR sequence derives from a man between 18 and 29 years old in good health. CDR3 loop: CASSLGTSYEQYF. CDR3 in DNA: TGTGCCAGCAGTTTGGGGACCTCCTACGAGCAGTACTTC.